There are a few counts of the clone carrying this T cell receptor (beta chain). Its antigen remains unknown. Germline V gene lookup returns CDR1 ENHRY and CDR2 SYGVKD. J lost 2 bases, V lost 4 bases, and 8 bases had no gene match. This CDR3 has 16 residues. Clones were sequenced by immunoSEQ multiplex PCR, and TCRdb holds only the in-frame ones, with some missing. The table includes some 79,000 clones, roughly nine tenths detected once. This sample was taken from a study of graft-versus-host responses after intestinal transplantation. Study results and caveats: Marrow from the recipient contained GvH clones, some of which had appeared first in ileum or blood. Individuals carrying graft-donor T cell macrochimerism showed high graft-versus-host to host-versus-graft clonal ratios in allografts.

The chain uses TRBV10-3 and TRBJ1-3, with 7 bases aligning to TRBD1. The source material was unstimulated CD4+ T cells sorted from spleen or lymph node cells, sampled before intestinal transplant. The sequence came from a human donor who received an intestinal transplant. The CDR3 region is CAISASPGTAGNTIYF. The DNA of the CDR3 is TGTGCCATCAGTGCCTCACCCGGGACAGCTGGAAACACCATATATTTT.